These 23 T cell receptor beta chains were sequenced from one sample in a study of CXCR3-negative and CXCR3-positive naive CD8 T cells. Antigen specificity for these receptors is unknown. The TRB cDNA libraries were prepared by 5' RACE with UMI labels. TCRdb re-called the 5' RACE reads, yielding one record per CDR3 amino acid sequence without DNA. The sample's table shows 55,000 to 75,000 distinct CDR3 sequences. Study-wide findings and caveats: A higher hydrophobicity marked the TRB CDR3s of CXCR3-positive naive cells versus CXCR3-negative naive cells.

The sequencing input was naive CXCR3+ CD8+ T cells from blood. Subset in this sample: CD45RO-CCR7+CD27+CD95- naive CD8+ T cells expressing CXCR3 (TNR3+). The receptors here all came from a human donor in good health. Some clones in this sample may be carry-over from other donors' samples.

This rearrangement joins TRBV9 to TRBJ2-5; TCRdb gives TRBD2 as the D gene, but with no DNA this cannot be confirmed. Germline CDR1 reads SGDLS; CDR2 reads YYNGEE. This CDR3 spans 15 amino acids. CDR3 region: CASSVPGLDGETRYF.

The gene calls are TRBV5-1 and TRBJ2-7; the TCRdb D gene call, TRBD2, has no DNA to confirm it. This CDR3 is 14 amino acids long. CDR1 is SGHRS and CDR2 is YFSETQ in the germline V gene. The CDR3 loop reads CASGRTSGVYEQYF.

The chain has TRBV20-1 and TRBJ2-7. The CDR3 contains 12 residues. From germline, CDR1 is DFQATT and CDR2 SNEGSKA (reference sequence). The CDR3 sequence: CSARDEDWEQYF.

The chain's CDR3 is CASRDRGWETQYF. The chain joins TRBV25-1 to TRBJ2-5; TCRdb gives TRBD1 as the D gene, but with no DNA this cannot be confirmed. The CDR3 is 13 residues long. The germline V gene encodes CDR1 MGHDK and CDR2 SYGVNS.

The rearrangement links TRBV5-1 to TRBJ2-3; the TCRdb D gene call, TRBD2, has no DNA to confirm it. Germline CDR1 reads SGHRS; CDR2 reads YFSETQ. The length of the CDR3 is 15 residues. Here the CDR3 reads CASSLSSGGTDTQYF.

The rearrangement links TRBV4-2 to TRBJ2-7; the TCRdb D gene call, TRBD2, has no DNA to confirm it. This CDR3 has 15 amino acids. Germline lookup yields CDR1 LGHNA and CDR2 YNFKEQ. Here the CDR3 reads CASSQDSSPAYEQYF.

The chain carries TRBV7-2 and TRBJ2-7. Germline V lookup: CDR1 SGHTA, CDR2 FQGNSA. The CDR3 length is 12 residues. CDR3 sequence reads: CASSFGIHEQYF.

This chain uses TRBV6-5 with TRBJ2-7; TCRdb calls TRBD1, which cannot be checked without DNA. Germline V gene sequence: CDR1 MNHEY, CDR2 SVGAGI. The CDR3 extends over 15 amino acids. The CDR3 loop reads CASSYSTGESYEQYF.

CDR3 residues: CASSIGTAGANVLTF. The V call is TRBV19, the J call TRBJ2-6. This CDR3 contains 15 residues. Germline values: CDR1 LNHDA, CDR2 SQIVND (reference sequence).

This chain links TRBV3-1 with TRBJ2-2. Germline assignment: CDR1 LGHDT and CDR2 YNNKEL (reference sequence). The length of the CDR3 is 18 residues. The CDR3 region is CASSQALWTLDSTGELFF.

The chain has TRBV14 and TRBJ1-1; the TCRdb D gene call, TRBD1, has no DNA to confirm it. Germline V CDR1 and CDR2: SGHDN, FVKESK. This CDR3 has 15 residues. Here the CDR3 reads CASSQPRTGTAEAFF.

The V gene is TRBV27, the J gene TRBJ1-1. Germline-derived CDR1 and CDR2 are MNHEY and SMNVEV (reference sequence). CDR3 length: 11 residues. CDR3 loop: CASGENTEAFF.

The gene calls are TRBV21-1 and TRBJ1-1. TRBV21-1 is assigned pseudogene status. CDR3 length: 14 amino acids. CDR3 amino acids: CASSYQGQISEAFF.

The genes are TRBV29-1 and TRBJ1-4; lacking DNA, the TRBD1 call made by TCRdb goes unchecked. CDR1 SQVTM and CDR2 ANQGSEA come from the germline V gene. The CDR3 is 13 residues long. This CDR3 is CSAQGGTNEKLFF.

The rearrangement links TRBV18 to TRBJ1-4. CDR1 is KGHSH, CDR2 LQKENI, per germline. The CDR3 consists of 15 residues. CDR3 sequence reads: CASSPHDGPNEKLFF.

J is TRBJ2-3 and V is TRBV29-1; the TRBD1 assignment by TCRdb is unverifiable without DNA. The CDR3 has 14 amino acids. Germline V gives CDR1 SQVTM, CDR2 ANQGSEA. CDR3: CSTPPTGDTDTQYF.

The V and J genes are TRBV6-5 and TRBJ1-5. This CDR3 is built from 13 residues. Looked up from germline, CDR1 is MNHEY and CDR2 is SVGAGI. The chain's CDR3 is CASSYALYQPQHF.

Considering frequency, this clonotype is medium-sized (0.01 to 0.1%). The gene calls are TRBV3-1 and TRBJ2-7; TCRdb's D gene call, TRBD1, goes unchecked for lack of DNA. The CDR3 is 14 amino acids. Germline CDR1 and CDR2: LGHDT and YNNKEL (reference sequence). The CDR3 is CASSQGTGRYEQYF.

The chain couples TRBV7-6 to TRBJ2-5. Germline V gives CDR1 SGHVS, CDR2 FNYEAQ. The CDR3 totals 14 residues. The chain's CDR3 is CASSPDLYQETQYF.

The CDR3 is CASAYTGTGVYEQYF. The chain is built from TRBV27 and TRBJ2-7; the TCRdb D gene call, TRBD1, has no DNA to confirm it. The CDR3 consists of 15 residues. Germline values: CDR1 MNHEY, CDR2 SMNVEV (reference sequence).

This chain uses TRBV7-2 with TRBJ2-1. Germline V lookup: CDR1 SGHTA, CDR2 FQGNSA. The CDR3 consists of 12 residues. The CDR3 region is CASSLSVAQQFF.

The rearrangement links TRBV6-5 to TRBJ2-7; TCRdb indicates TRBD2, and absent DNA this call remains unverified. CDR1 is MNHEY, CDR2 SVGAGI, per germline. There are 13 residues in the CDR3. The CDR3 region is CASSYSSPYEQYF.

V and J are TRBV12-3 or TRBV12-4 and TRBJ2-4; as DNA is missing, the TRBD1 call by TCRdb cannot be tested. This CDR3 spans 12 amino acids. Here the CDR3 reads CASRGTENIQYF.